Below, 26 T cell receptor beta chains from the same sample are listed, as sequenced in a study of cytomegalovirus exposure and HLA in healthy donors. PCR involved 60 Vbeta and 13 Jbeta primers. Clones were read by immunoSEQ multiplex PCR, and TCRdb kept only the in-frame ones, dropping some. Altogether 120,000 or so clones are present, 15% to 20% being singletons, with the ten largest covering approximately 2.9%. Specimen: PBMCs. The origin of the receptors is a female donor in good health and CMV-seropositive.

The gene calls are TRBV18 and TRBJ2-7; possibly TRBD1 for D (5 bases). The V gene lost 3 bases and the J gene lost 3 bases, with 18 bases spanning the gap. CDR3 length: 16 amino acids. Germline loops: CDR1 KGHSH, CDR2 LQKENI. The CDR3: CASSPFSGRVDYEQYF. The CDR3, as DNA: TGTGCCAGCTCACCGTTCAGTGGCAGGGTTGACTACGAGCAGTACTTC.

This clone occurred a few times. The chain is built from TRBV6-5 and TRBJ2-1; 12 bases match TRBD2. The V and J ends lost 8 bases and 7 bases, in that order; junction bases with no gene match: 9. Per the germline V gene, CDR1 is MNHEY and CDR2 is SVGAGI. The CDR3 has 15 residues. The CDR3 protein is CASGIGLAGSNEQFF. The CDR3 coding sequence is TGTGCCAGCGGGATAGGACTAGCGGGGTCTAATGAGCAGTTCTTC.

This clone showed up just a few times. This chain joins TRBV6-5 and TRBJ1-2, with 8 positions matching TRBD1. Germline CDR1 is MNHEY and CDR2 is SVGAGI. The CDR3 is 14 amino acids. After removal of 6 bases from V and 4 bases from J, the junction contained 7 bases not matched to a gene. As DNA, the CDR3 is TGTGCCAGCAGATTTACAGGGGGTCCCTATGGCTACACCTTC. Translated, it gives CASRFTGGPYGYTF.

This clone came up a few times. V is TRBV5-4 and J is TRBJ1-5; no firm D call. The V end lost 0 bases, the J end lost 4 bases, and 5 bases lay between the germline ends. The CDR3 is 13 residues long. Germline V lookup: CDR1 SGHNT, CDR2 YYREEE (reference sequence). CDR3 nucleotides: TGTGCCAGCAGCTTGGAACAGAATCAGCCCCAGCATTTT. This sequence encodes CASSLEQNQPQHF.

The chain uses TRBV7-3 and TRBJ2-1; D not certain. Trimming cost V 2 bases and J 7 bases, with 18 bases left between them. The CDR3 spans 16 residues. The V gene's germline CDR1 is SGHTA and CDR2 FQGTGA. In DNA, the CDR3 is TGTGCCAGCAGCTTATACACCAATCCATCTTTTAATGAGCAGTTCTTC. This gives the protein CASSLYTNPSFNEQFF.

The chain combines TRBV28 with TRBJ2-7; TRBD2 aligns across 14 bases. Germline trimming cut 11 bases from V and 5 bases from J; bases unmatched to any gene: 23. The CDR3 consists of 19 residues. CDR1 and CDR2 from the germline V gene are MDHEN and SYDVKM. CDR3 sequence: CAFGDGTSGSVPSQDEQYF. For the CDR3, the DNA is TGTGCCTTCGGAGACGGGACTAGCGGGAGTGTGCCCTCCCAGGACGAGCAGTACTTC.

This clone has only a few counts. V and J are TRBV29-1 and TRBJ2-7; tentative D call: TRBD2 (5 bases). Trimming left V 7 bases short and J 5 bases short, with 18 bases between. The CDR3 sequence is 13 residues long. CDR1 is SQVTM, CDR2 ANQGSEA, per germline. CDR3 protein: CSARQRDWDEQYF. The CDR3 nucleotides read TGCAGCGCCCGCCAGAGGGATTGGGACGAGCAGTACTTC.

This clone was observed a few times. The rearrangement joins TRBV10-3 to TRBJ2-1, with 8 nucleotides matching TRBD2. The CDR3 runs to 16 residues. The V gene's germline CDR1 is ENHRY and CDR2 SYGVKD. The ends lost 3 bases at V and 7 bases at J; junction bases unmatched: 11. The CDR3 sequence is CAISDQTGLVRNEQFF. CDR3 nucleotide sequence: TGTGCCATCAGTGATCAGACGGGACTAGTAAGAAATGAGCAGTTCTTC.

The chain has TRBV28 and TRBJ2-2, with no clear D. CDR1 and CDR2 from the germline V gene are MDHEN and SYDVKM. The CDR3 extends over 13 amino acids. Between the trimmed V and J ends, which lost 6 bases and 1 base, there was a span of 6 bases. In nucleotides, the CDR3 is TGTGCCAGCAGCAACAGGAACACCGGGGAGCTGTTTTTT. Amino acid sequence: CASSNRNTGELFF.

Only a few counts were recorded for this clone. This chain connects TRBV5-1 to TRBJ1-6; D ambiguous. Germline CDR1 is SGHRS and CDR2 is YFSETQ. The CDR3 totals 13 residues. V was clipped by 4 bases and J by 9 bases, with 11 bases between them. CDR3 protein: CASSLGISSPLHF. The CDR3 DNA follows: TGCGCCAGCAGCCTAGGAATTTCTTCACCCCTCCACTTT.

This clone was counted only a few times. V gene TRBV15 combines with J gene TRBJ2-1; D gene ambiguous. The germline V and J ends were trimmed by 1 base and 0 bases, with 7 bases remaining between them. The CDR3 has 15 amino acids. The germline CDR1 and CDR2 sequences are LNHNV and YYDKDF (reference sequence). The CDR3 here is CATSRVQSSYNEQFF. The CDR3 bases are TGTGCCACCAGCAGAGTACAGTCCTCCTACAATGAGCAGTTCTTC.

The chain uses TRBV5-8 and TRBJ2-1; TRBD2 might be the D (5 bases). The CDR3 spans 14 residues. CDR1 is SGHTS, CDR2 YDEGEE, per germline. V lost 6 bases and J 2 bases, leaving 12 bases between the germline ends. CDR3 sequence: CASTAGGPYNEQFF. CDR3 DNA: TGTGCCAGCACCGCGGGTGGGCCCTACAATGAGCAGTTCTTC.

This clone was observed a handful of times. The chain employs TRBV10-3 and TRBJ2-2; D is unresolved. CDR3 length: 14 amino acids. V shed 0 bases and J shed 9 bases, with 11 bases lying between them. Germline lookup yields CDR1 ENHRY and CDR2 SYGVKD. The CDR3 sequence is CAISESSVSRELFF. The DNA of the CDR3 is TGTGCCATCAGTGAGTCGAGTGTTAGCCGGGAGCTGTTTTTT.

This clone was picked up one time. V is TRBV28 and J is TRBJ1-2, with 9 bases matching TRBD1. The CDR3 has 13 residues. With V trimmed by 6 bases and J by 7 bases, 6 bases remained unmatched. The germline CDR1 and CDR2 sequences are MDHEN and SYDVKM. This chain's CDR3 is CASRVPTGGGYTF. The CDR3 coding sequence is TGTGCCAGCAGAGTCCCGACAGGGGGTGGCTACACCTTC.

V usage is TRBV27 and J usage is TRBJ1-2; 7 nucleotides align to TRBD1. CDR3 length equals 17 residues. The V segment lost 3 bases and the J segment 2 bases; nucleotides outside the gene matches: 12. Germline V gives CDR1 MNHEY, CDR2 SMNVEV (reference sequence). The CDR3 region has the DNA TGTGCCAGCAGTTTGACCAGACAGGGTAAAACCAACTATGGCTACACCTTC. Translating it yields CASSLTRQGKTNYGYTF.

A few counts support this clone. V and J are TRBV5-1 and TRBJ2-7; D is perhaps TRBD1 (6 bases). The CDR3 consists of 15 residues. The V and J ends lost 0 bases and 2 bases respectively, with 12 bases between them. CDR1 is SGHRS, CDR2 YFSETQ, per germline. The chain's CDR3 is CASSLAFGQTYEQYF. CDR3 sequence (DNA): TGCGCCAGCAGCTTGGCCTTTGGACAGACCTACGAGCAGTACTTC.

The gene calls are TRBV5-4 and TRBJ2-3; D gene ambiguous. The CDR3 length is 15 residues. The germline V gene encodes CDR1 SGHNT and CDR2 YYREEE (reference sequence). With 1 base removed from V and 3 bases from J, the gap between germline ends came to 12 bases. CDR3 DNA sequence: TGTGCCAGCAGCTTGTCAGGTGTGAATACAGATACGCAGTATTTT. It translates to CASSLSGVNTDTQYF.

V usage is TRBV10-1 and J usage is TRBJ2-5; 8 positions match TRBD1. Trimming cost V 0 bases and J 5 bases; bases outside gene matches: 8. CDR1 is WNHNN and CDR2 is SYGVQD in the germline V gene (reference sequence). There are 16 residues in the CDR3. CDR3 residues: CASSESDREVNETQYF. CDR3 nucleotides: TGCGCCAGCAGTGAGTCGGACAGGGAGGTGAATGAGACCCAGTACTTC.

CDR3 residues: CSAGDWKTQYF. In DNA, the CDR3 is TGCAGTGCTGGGGACTGGAAGACCCAGTACTTC. The V call is TRBV20-1, the J call TRBJ2-5, with D maybe TRBD2 (6 bases). The CDR3 is made up of 11 amino acids. V was pared by 5 bases and J by 6 bases, with 10 bases between. The V gene's germline CDR1 is DFQATT and CDR2 SNEGSKA (reference sequence).

The chain couples TRBV7-2 to TRBJ2-7; possible D gene TRBD2, 5 bases. CDR3 length: 16 amino acids. Trimming removed 4 bases from V and 6 bases from J, with 22 bases in between. Germline values: CDR1 SGHTA, CDR2 FQGNSA. Written as DNA, the CDR3 is TGTGCCAGCAGCTCCCCCCCGGGGTCTCCACCCCTCGAGCAGTACTTC. This sequence encodes CASSSPPGSPPLEQYF.

The rearrangement links TRBV5-1 to TRBJ1-4; 8 positions match TRBD1. The junction had 4 bases not matched to a gene; V was cut back by 4 bases and J by 8 bases. The length of the CDR3 is 13 residues. The germline CDR1 and CDR2 sequences are SGHRS and YFSETQ. In DNA form, the CDR3 reads TGCGCCAGCAGCCCGGACAGGGTGGAAAAACTGTTTTTT. It encodes CASSPDRVEKLFF. The full variable domain, with the rest looked up from reference TRBV5-1 and TRBJ1-4, is KAGVTQTPRYLIKTRGQQVTLSCSPISGHRSVSWYQQTPGQGLQFLFEYFSETQRNKGNFPGRFSGRQFSNSRSEMNVSTLELGDSALYLCASSPDRVEKLFFGSGTQLSVL.

This clone was counted between two and nine times. V is TRBV7-6 and J is TRBJ2-5; D unclear. This CDR3 has 14 amino acids. The V end was cut by 1 base, the J end by 2 bases, with 8 bases between. From germline, CDR1 is SGHVS and CDR2 FNYEAQ. This CDR3 reads CASSLDQLQETQYF. The CDR3 DNA reads as TGTGCCAGCAGCTTAGACCAACTTCAAGAGACCCAGTACTTC. The full variable domain, rest sourced from reference TRBV7-6 and TRBJ2-5, is GAGVSQSPRYKVTKRGQDVALRCDPISGHVSLYWYRQALGQGPEFLTYFNYEAQQDKSGLPNDRFSAERPEGSISTLTIQRTEQRDSAMYRCASSLDQLQETQYFGPGTRLLVL.

As for this clone: The same CDR3 can be traced to other DNA sequences in this sample. The V and J genes are TRBV15 and TRBJ1-4; D unresolved. CDR1 and CDR2 from the germline V gene are LNHNV and YYDKDF (reference sequence). CDR3 length: 14 amino acids. V gave up 6 bases and J gave up 0 bases, with 8 bases separating them. The CDR3 loop reads CATSRYATNEKLFF. DNA for the CDR3: TGTGCCACCAGTAGATATGCAACTAATGAAAAACTGTTTTTT. Drawing the rest from reference TRBV15 and TRBJ1-4, the complete variable domain is DAMVIQNPRYQVTQFGKPVTLSCSQTLNHNVMYWYQQKSSQAPKLLFHYYDKDFNNEADTPDNFQSRRPNTSFCFLDIRSPGLGDTAMYLCATSRYATNEKLFFGSGTQLSVL.

J is TRBJ2-1 and V is TRBV10-3; the match to TRBD2 covers 7 bases. The CDR3 length is 17 residues. The V gene end was trimmed by 0 bases and the J gene end by 4 bases; junction bases not matched to a gene: 9. CDR1 is ENHRY, CDR2 SYGVKD, per germline. The CDR3 DNA is TGTGCCATCAGTGAGTCGAGTCCAGCGGGAAGATACAATGAGCAGTTCTTC. It is translated as CAISESSPAGRYNEQFF.

The chain joins TRBV19 to TRBJ2-1; TRBD2 matches 9 bases. The CDR3 contains 16 residues. Germline-derived CDR1 and CDR2 are LNHDA and SQIVND (reference sequence). V was clipped by 7 bases and J by 1 base; unmatched bases: 8. The DNA of the CDR3 is TGTGCCAGTACTATGTTAGCGGGAGTGTCCTACAATGAGCAGTTCTTC. Encoded protein: CASTMLAGVSYNEQFF.

This clone was recorded a few times. The chain carries TRBV5-1 and TRBJ1-2; TRBD1 is a possible D gene (5 bases). This CDR3 is 14 amino acids long. Germline lookup yields CDR1 SGHRS and CDR2 YFSETQ. Trimming pared 0 bases from V and 6 bases from J, leaving 12 bases between. CDR3 nucleotides: TGCGCCAGCAGCTTGGGACAGCTAAGGAATGGCTACACCTTC. Translated, it gives CASSLGQLRNGYTF.